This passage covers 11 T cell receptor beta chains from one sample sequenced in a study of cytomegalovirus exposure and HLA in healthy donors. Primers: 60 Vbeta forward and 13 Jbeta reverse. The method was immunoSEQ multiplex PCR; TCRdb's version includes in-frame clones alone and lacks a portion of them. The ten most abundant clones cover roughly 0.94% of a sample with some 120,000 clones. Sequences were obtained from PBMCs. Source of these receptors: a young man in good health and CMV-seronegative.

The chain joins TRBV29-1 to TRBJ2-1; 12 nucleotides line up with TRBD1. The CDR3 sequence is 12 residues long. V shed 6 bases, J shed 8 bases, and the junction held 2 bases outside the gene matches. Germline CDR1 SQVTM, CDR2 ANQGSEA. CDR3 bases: TGCAGCGTCGGGACAGGGGGCGATGAGCAGTTCTTC. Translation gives CSVGTGGDEQFF.

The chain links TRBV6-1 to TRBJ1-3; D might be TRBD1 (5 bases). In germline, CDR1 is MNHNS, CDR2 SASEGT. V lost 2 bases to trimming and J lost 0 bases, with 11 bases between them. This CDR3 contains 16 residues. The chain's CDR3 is CASSEWAGLSGNTIYF. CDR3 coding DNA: TGTGCCAGCAGTGAATGGGCAGGGCTCTCTGGAAACACCATATATTTT.

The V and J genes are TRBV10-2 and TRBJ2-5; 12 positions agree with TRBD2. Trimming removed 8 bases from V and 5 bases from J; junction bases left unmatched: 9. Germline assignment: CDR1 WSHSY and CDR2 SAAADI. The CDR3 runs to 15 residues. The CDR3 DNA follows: TGCGCCAGCTCCCATGGGCTAGCGGGAGGGGAGACCCAGTACTTC. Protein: CASSHGLAGGETQYF.

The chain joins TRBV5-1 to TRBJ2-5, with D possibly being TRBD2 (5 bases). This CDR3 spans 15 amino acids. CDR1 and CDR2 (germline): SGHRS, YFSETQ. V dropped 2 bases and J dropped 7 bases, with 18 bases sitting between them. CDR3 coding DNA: TGCGCCAGCAGCTTAGGTGAGGGCCAAGGAGGGACCCAGTACTTC. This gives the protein CASSLGEGQGGTQYF. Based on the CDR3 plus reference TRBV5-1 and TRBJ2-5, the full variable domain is KAGVTQTPRYLIKTRGQQVTLSCSPISGHRSVSWYQQTPGQGLQFLFEYFSETQRNKGNFPGRFSGRQFSNSRSEMNVSTLELGDSALYLCASSLGEGQGGTQYFGPGTRLLVL.

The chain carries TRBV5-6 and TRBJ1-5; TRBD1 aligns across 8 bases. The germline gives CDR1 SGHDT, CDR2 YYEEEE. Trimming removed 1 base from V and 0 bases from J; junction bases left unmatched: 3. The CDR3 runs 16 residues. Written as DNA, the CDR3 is TGTGCCAGCAGCTTGTCAGACAGGGGTAGCAATCAGCCCCAGCATTTT. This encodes CASSLSDRGSNQPQHF.

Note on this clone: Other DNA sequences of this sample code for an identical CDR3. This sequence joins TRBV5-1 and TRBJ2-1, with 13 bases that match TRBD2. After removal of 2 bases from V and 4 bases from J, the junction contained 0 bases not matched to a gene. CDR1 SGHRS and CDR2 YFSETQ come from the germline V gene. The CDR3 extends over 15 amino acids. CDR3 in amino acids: CASSLLAGGYNEQFF. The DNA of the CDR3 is TGCGCCAGCAGCTTACTAGCGGGGGGGTACAATGAGCAGTTCTTC. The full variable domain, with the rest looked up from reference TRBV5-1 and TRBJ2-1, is KAGVTQTPRYLIKTRGQQVTLSCSPISGHRSVSWYQQTPGQGLQFLFEYFSETQRNKGNFPGRFSGRQFSNSRSEMNVSTLELGDSALYLCASSLLAGGYNEQFFGPGTRLTVL.

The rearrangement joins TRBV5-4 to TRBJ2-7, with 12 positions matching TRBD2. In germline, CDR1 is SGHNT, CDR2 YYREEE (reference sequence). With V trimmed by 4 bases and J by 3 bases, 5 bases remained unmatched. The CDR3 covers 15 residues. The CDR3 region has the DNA TGTGCCAGCAGCCCCGGACTAGCGGGACTCTACGAGCAGTACTTC. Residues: CASSPGLAGLYEQYF. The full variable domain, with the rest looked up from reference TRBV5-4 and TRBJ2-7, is ETGVTQSPTHLIKTRGQQVTLRCSSQSGHNTVSWYQQALGQGPQFIFQYYREEENGRGNFPPRFSGLQFPNYSSELNVNALELDDSALYLCASSPGLAGLYEQYFGPGTRLTVT.

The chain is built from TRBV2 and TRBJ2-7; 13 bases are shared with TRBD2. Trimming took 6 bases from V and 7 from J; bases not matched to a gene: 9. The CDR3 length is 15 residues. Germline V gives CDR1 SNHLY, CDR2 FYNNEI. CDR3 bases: TGTGCCAGCAGCCGCGGGACTAGCGGGGATAGGGAGCAGTACTTC. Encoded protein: CASSRGTSGDREQYF.

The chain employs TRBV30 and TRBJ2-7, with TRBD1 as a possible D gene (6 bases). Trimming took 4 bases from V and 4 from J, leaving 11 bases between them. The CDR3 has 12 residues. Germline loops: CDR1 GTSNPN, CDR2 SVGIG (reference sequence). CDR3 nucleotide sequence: TGTGCCTGGAACCTAGGGGGTTACGAGCAGTACTTC. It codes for CAWNLGGYEQYF.

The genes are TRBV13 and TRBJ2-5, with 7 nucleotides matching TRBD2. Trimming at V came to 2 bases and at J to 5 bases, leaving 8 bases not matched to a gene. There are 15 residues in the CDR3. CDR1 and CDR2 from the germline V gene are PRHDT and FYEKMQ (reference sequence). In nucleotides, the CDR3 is TGTGCCAGCAGCTTATCCGCCGGGGGGACTGAGACCCAGTACTTC. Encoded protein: CASSLSAGGTETQYF.

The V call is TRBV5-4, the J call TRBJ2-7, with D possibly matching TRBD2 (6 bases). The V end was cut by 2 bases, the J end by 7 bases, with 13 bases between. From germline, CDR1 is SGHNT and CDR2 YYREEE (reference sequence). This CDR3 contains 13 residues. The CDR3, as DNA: TGTGCCAGCAGCTTACGACTAGGTCGTGAGCAGTACTTC. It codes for CASSLRLGREQYF.